The T cell receptor (beta chain) under discussion was sequenced for a study of shared clonotypes between healthy human individuals. About the study: There were three CD4 naive, three CD4 memory, two CD8 naive and one CD8 memory plates per donor.

The CDR3 length is 12 residues. Germline V CDR1 and CDR2: MDHEN, SYDVKM. Deletions cut 6 bases from V and 7 bases from J, with 12 bases between. The study enrolled healthy HIV-negative adults without recent acute infections or vaccinations as donors. Every contributor of samples was a Caucasian grown-up residing in Nashville, Tennessee. Template for every sorted-subset replicate PCR totaled about 0.2 ug DNA, some 30,000 T cell genomes. Assay used: immunoSEQ multiplex PCR; TCRdb lists only in-frame clones, some missing. Of 500,000 or so clones listed, more than 95% are singletons. This clonotype originated in a woman aged 25 to 39 in good health. V usage is TRBV28 and J usage is TRBJ1-2; D unclear. Source material: naive CD4+ T cells sorted from blood. Subset described: CD45RA+ positively selected. CDR3 region: CASSLGGIGYTF. The CDR3 coding sequence is TGTGCCAGCAGCCTCGGAGGAATTGGCTACACCTTC.